The next 17 T cell receptor beta chains were all read from a single sample in a study of blood T cell repertoires in COVID-19. Measured with immunoSEQ multiplex PCR; TCRdb has only the in-frame clones, and not every one. The sample shows 250,000 or so clones, 65% to 85% of them seen only once. Sequences were obtained from peripheral blood. These receptors originate from a woman aged 40 to 49 who had recovered from COVID-19.

This chain uses TRBV7-2 with TRBJ2-5; 8 nucleotides line up with TRBD1. Germline lookup yields CDR1 SGHTA and CDR2 FQGNSA. The CDR3 contains 15 residues. With V trimmed by 1 base and J by 4 bases, 5 bases remained unmatched. DNA for the CDR3: TGTGCCAGCAGCTTAGGCCCAGGACAGGGAGAGACCCAGTACTTC. Protein product: CASSLGPGQGETQYF.

The chain joins TRBV20-1 to TRBJ2-7, with D possibly matching TRBD2 (6 bases). Trimming took off 3 bases at V and 4 bases at J, with 7 bases between the two ends. Per the germline V gene, CDR1 is DFQATT and CDR2 is SNEGSKA (reference sequence). The CDR3 is made up of 11 amino acids. CDR3 sequence: CSARGRYEQYF. The CDR3 bases are TGCAGTGCTAGGGGGAGGTACGAGCAGTACTTC.

Only one count was recorded for this clone. The chain joins TRBV5-1 to TRBJ1-4, with 9 nucleotides matching TRBD1. Germline V lookup: CDR1 SGHRS, CDR2 YFSETQ. V lost 2 bases to trimming and J lost 6 bases; unmatched junction nucleotides: 5. The CDR3 loop spans 15 amino acids. This CDR3 is CASSLQGQGHEKLFF. The CDR3 nucleotides read TGCGCCAGCAGCTTACAGGGACAGGGTCATGAAAAACTGTTTTTT.

The chain links TRBV7-9 to TRBJ2-3, with D perhaps matching TRBD1 (6 bases). Germline V lookup: CDR1 SEHNR, CDR2 FQNEAQ (reference sequence). This CDR3 region has 15 residues. Trimming cost V 7 bases and J 0 bases, with 14 bases left between them. The CDR3 region has the DNA TGTGCCAGCAACCCCGGACAGTCTAGCACAGATACGCAGTATTTT. It specifies CASNPGQSSTDTQYF.

This clone is a singleton in its sample. The chain has TRBV30 and TRBJ2-7; D is possibly TRBD1 (5 bases). Germline V gene lookup returns CDR1 GTSNPN and CDR2 SVGIG (reference sequence). The CDR3 has 11 residues. The V and J ends lost 2 bases and 6 bases respectively, with 8 bases between them. CDR3: CAWSPQGEQYF. In DNA, the CDR3 is TGTGCCTGGAGTCCCCAGGGCGAGCAGTACTTC.

This chain connects TRBV28 to TRBJ2-4; 9 nucleotides match TRBD1. Germline V CDR1 and CDR2: MDHEN, SYDVKM. With 5 bases clipped from V and 6 bases from J, the junction kept 5 bases outside the gene matches. The CDR3 runs 14 residues. The CDR3 loop is CASSPTGGLNIQYF. The CDR3 bases are TGTGCCAGCAGTCCAACAGGGGGCCTAAACATTCAGTACTTC.

V gene TRBV28 combines with J gene TRBJ1-4; the D gene is possibly TRBD1 (6 bases). Germline CDR1 and CDR2: MDHEN and SYDVKM. Deletions cut 0 bases from V and 8 bases from J, with 19 bases between. The CDR3 loop spans 17 amino acids. The CDR3 nucleotides are TGTGCCAGCAGTTTATGGGGGACTATGGGGGGCGGCGAAAAACTGTTTTTT. Translated: CASSLWGTMGGGEKLFF.

The rearrangement joins TRBV3-1 (or the pseudogene TRBV3-2) to TRBJ2-7; TRBD1 matches at 8 bases. Germline V gene data show CDR1 as LGHDT and CDR2 as YNNKEL (reference sequence). Trimming at V came to 3 bases and at J to 5 bases, leaving 6 bases not matched to a gene. The CDR3 length is 14 residues. The CDR3 sequence: CASSHGTGGNEQYF. CDR3 in DNA: TGTGCCAGCAGCCACGGTACAGGGGGGAACGAGCAGTACTTC.

This chain uses TRBV5-6 with TRBJ1-1, with D tentatively TRBD1 (6 bases). V was shortened by 4 bases and J by 1 base, with 20 bases between the two germline ends. CDR1 is SGHDT and CDR2 is YYEEEE in the germline V gene. The CDR3 is made up of 17 amino acids. CDR3 protein: CASSTTGRTGRNTEAFF. The DNA for the CDR3 is TGTGCCAGCAGCACAACAGGGAGAACTGGAAGGAACACTGAAGCTTTCTTT.

The chain recombines TRBV29-1 with TRBJ2-1; 10 positions match TRBD1. V shed 5 bases, J shed 2 bases, and the junction held 9 bases outside the gene matches. The CDR3 spans 16 residues. Germline loops: CDR1 SQVTM, CDR2 ANQGSEA. This CDR3 reads CSVRQGAALTYNEQFF. Here the CDR3 DNA reads TGCAGCGTTCGACAGGGGGCTGCCCTCACCTACAATGAGCAGTTCTTC.

V usage is TRBV28 and J usage is TRBJ2-7, with D maybe TRBD1 (5 bases). Germline CDR1 is MDHEN and CDR2 is SYDVKM. The V end lost 5 bases, the J end lost 4 bases, and 9 bases lay between the germline ends. The CDR3 has 12 residues. The CDR3: CASSVGHYEQYF. DNA of the CDR3: TGTGCCAGCAGTGTGGGGCATTACGAGCAGTACTTC.

The rearrangement links TRBV28 to TRBJ1-3, with D uncertain. CDR1 and CDR2 (germline): MDHEN, SYDVKM. Trimming shortened V by 3 bases and J by 0 bases, and 15 bases separated the two germline ends. CDR3 length: 17 amino acids. The CDR3 coding sequence is TGTGCCAGCAGTTTGTCCATCGGATCGGGCTCTGGAAACACCATATATTTT. It specifies CASSLSIGSGSGNTIYF. The complete variable domain, with remaining parts taken from reference TRBV28 and TRBJ1-3, reads DVKVTQSSRYLVKRTGEKVFLECVQDMDHENMFWYRQDPGLGLRLIYFSYDVKMKEKGDIPEGYSVSREKKERFSLILESASTNQTSMYLCASSLSIGSGSGNTIYFGEGSWLTVV.

The genes are TRBV5-1 and TRBJ1-1; possibly TRBD1 for D (6 bases). V was clipped by 0 bases and J by 0 bases, with 15 bases between them. Germline CDR1 reads SGHRS; CDR2 reads YFSETQ. This CDR3 has 17 amino acids. CDR3 residues: CASSLGSGHTMNTEAFF. The CDR3 DNA sequence: TGCGCCAGCAGCTTGGGGTCGGGACACACGATGAACACTGAAGCTTTCTTT.

This rearrangement joins TRBV24-1 to TRBJ2-2; D call uncertain. The CDR3 is 13 amino acids. Germline V lookup: CDR1 KGHDR, CDR2 SFDVKD. V was pared by 9 bases and J by 3 bases, with 10 bases between. The CDR3 sequence is CATGPSDTGELFF. DNA for the CDR3: TGTGCCACCGGCCCCTCCGACACCGGGGAGCTGTTTTTT.

The genes are TRBV3-1 (or the pseudogene TRBV3-2) and TRBJ2-7; D ambiguous. Trimming stripped 6 bases from V and 3 bases from J, with 6 bases between. Germline CDR1 LGHDT, CDR2 YNNKEL (reference sequence). The CDR3 contains 11 residues. CDR3 region: CASSFRYEQYF. CDR3 nucleotide sequence: TGTGCCAGCAGTTTCCGCTACGAGCAGTACTTC.

The chain combines TRBV6-6 with TRBJ1-2; maybe TRBD1 (5 bases). The CDR3 is 15 amino acids. V lost 4 bases and J lost 4, with 16 bases in between. The germline CDR1 and CDR2 sequences are MNHNY and SVGAGI (reference sequence). CDR3 sequence reads: CASSSPLDTGYGYTF. In DNA, the CDR3 is TGTGCCAGCAGTTCGCCTTTGGACACAGGCTATGGCTACACCTTC.

The chain links TRBV7-9 to TRBJ1-5; D is unresolved. The V gene's germline CDR1 is SEHNR and CDR2 FQNEAQ (reference sequence). CDR3 size: 13 residues. V lost 1 base and J 9 bases, leaving 10 bases between the germline ends. CDR3 amino acids: CASSLGLGRPQHF. The DNA for the CDR3 is TGTGCCAGCAGCTTAGGGTTGGGCAGGCCCCAGCATTTT.